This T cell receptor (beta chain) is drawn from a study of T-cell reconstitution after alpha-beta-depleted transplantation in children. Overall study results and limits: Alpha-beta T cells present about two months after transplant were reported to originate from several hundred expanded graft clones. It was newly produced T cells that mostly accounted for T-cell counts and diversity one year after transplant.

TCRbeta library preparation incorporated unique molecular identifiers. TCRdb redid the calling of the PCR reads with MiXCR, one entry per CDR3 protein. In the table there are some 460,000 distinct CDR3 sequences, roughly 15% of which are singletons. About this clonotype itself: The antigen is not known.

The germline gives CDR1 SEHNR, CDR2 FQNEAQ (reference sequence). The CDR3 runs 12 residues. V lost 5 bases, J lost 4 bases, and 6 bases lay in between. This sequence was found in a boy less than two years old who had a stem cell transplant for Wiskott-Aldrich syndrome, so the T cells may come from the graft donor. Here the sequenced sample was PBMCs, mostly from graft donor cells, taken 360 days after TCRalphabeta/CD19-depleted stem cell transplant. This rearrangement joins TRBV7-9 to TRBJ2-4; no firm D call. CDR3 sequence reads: CASSERKNIQYF. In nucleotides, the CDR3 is TGTGCCAGCAGCGAGAGAAAAAACATTCAGTACTTC.